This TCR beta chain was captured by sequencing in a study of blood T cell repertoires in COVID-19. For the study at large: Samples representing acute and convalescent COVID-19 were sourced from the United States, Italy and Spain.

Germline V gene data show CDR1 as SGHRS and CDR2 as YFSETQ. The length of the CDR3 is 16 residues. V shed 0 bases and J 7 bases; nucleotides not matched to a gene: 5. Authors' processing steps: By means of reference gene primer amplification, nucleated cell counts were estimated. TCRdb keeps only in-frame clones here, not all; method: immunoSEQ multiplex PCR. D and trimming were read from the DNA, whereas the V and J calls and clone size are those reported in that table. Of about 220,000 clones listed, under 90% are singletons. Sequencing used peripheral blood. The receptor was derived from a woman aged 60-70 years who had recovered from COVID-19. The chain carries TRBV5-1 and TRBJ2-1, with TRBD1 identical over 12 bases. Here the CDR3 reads CASSLGGTGGWNEQFF. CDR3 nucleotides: TGCGCCAGCAGCTTGGGCGGGACAGGGGGCTGGAATGAGCAGTTCTTC. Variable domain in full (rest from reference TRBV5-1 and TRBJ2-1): KAGVTQTPRYLIKTRGQQVTLSCSPISGHRSVSWYQQTPGQGLQFLFEYFSETQRNKGNFPGRFSGRQFSNSRSEMNVSTLELGDSALYLCASSLGGTGGWNEQFFGPGTRLTVL.